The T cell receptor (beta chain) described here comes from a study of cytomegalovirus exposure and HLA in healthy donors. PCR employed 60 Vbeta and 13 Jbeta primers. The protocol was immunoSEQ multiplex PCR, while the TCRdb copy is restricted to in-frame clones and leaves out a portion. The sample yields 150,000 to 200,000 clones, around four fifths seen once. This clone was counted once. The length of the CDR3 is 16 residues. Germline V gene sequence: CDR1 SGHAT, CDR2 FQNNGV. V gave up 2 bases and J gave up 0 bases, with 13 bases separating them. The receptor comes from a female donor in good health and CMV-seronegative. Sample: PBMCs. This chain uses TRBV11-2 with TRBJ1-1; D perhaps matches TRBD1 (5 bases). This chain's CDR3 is CASSLSPDRMNTEAFF. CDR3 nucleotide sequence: TGTGCCAGCAGCTTATCCCCCGACAGAATGAACACTGAAGCTTTCTTT.